This TCR beta chain was captured in a study of shared clonotypes between healthy human individuals. Method: immunoSEQ multiplex PCR; TCRdb's copy keeps in-frame clones and lacks some. The profile shows roughly 590,000 clones, 95% to 96% of them singletons. CD45RO-negative CD8 cells positively selected for CCR7 made up the naive population, which excluded terminally differentiated effector memory CD45RA+ cells. V lost 8 bases, J lost 3 bases, and 19 bases lay in between. In germline, CDR1 is MDHEN, CDR2 SYDVKM. This CDR3 comprises 15 residues. The source is a woman in her 30s in good health. The V gene is TRBV28, the J gene TRBJ2-5; possibly TRBD1 for D (5 bases). Sequenced: naive CD8+ T cells sorted from blood. The CDR3 reads CASRGVWAGKETQYF. DNA of the CDR3: TGTGCCAGCCGTGGGGTTTGGGCAGGGAAAGAGACCCAGTACTTC.